These 28 T cell receptor beta chains were sequenced from one sample in a study of identical twins. TCRdb re-derived calls from the 5' RACE reads in MiXCR, one entry per CDR3 protein. The sample lists about 890,000 distinct CDR3 sequences; roughly an eighth were seen once. These data are also associated with another study on yellow fever vaccine responses in identical twins.

The specimen sequenced was PBMCs. The receptors here all came from a young woman in good health.

This clonotype has only a few counts. The rearrangement joins TRBV2 to TRBJ2-6; 8 nucleotides align to TRBD1. Germline values: CDR1 SNHLY, CDR2 FYNNEI. Trimming at V came to 4 bases and at J to 1 base, leaving 0 bases not matched to a gene. The CDR3 has 15 amino acids. The CDR3 loop is CASSGDRSGANVLTF. Written as DNA, the CDR3 is TGTGCCAGCAGTGGGGACAGGTCTGGGGCCAACGTCCTGACTTTC. The full variable domain, in which reference TRBV2 and TRBJ2-6 provide the parts outside the CDR3, is EPEVTQTPSHQVTQMGQEVILRCVPISNHLYFYWYRQILGQKVEFLVSFYNNEISEKSEIFDDQFSVERPDGSNFTLKIRSTKLEDSAMYFCASSGDRSGANVLTFGAGSRLTVL.

The sample holds a few counts of this clonotype. The J gene is TRBJ2-1, the V gene TRBV7-3, with TRBD2 identical over 10 bases. CDR1 is SGHTA and CDR2 is FQGTGA in the germline V gene. V lost 2 bases and J lost 4; bases outside the gene matches: 14. This CDR3 is 19 amino acids long. The CDR3 DNA is TGTGCCAGCAGCTTAGGGGACCAGCGGGAGGGCCGAGATTACAATGAGCAGTTCTTC. This sequence encodes CASSLGDQREGRDYNEQFF.

The chain combines TRBV6-5 with TRBJ2-1; D tentatively reads TRBD1 or TRBD2 (5 bases each). This CDR3 is 15 amino acids long. CDR1 is MNHEY, CDR2 SVGAGI, per germline. V gave up 1 base and J gave up 5 bases, with 12 bases separating them. Here the CDR3 reads CASSYFGTENNEQFF. Written as DNA, the CDR3 is TGTGCCAGCAGTTACTTCGGGACGGAAAACAATGAGCAGTTCTTC.

This sequence joins TRBV5-6 and TRBJ2-5; tentatively, D is TRBD2 (6 bases). With 3 bases removed from V and 3 bases from J, the gap between germline ends came to 15 bases. Germline assignment: CDR1 SGHDT and CDR2 YYEEEE. This CDR3 region has 15 residues. The CDR3 protein is CASSSLRGRKETQYF. The CDR3 nucleotides are TGTGCCAGCAGCTCGCTTCGGGGGAGGAAAGAGACCCAGTACTTC.

The gene calls are TRBV10-3 and TRBJ2-1; 10 bases match TRBD2. With 6 bases clipped from V and 4 bases from J, the junction kept 3 bases outside the gene matches. CDR3 size: 14 residues. Germline lookup yields CDR1 ENHRY and CDR2 SYGVKD. The CDR3 DNA reads TGTGCCATCAGCGGACTAGCGGTTTACAATGAGCAGTTCTTC. Amino acid sequence: CAISGLAVYNEQFF.

This clonotype has a handful of counts. V and J are TRBV6-1 and TRBJ2-2, with TRBD2 as a possible D gene (5 bases). V dropped 8 bases and J dropped 2 bases, with 15 bases sitting between them. Germline CDR1 and CDR2: MNHNS and SASEGT. The CDR3 sequence is 15 residues long. The CDR3 loop is CASGAVRGNTGELFF. Written as DNA, the CDR3 is TGTGCCAGCGGTGCGGTACGGGGTAACACCGGGGAGCTGTTTTTT.

The chain links TRBV7-9 to TRBJ2-5; 7 bases are shared with TRBD1. This CDR3 comprises 14 residues. After removal of 5 bases from V and 2 bases from J, the junction contained 5 bases not matched to a gene. Germline values: CDR1 SEHNR, CDR2 FQNEAQ (reference sequence). CDR3 protein: CASSLKGQQETQYF. The CDR3 DNA sequence: TGTGCCAGCAGCCTAAAGGGACAGCAAGAGACCCAGTACTTC. The whole variable domain, remainder taken from reference TRBV7-9 and TRBJ2-5, is DTGVSQNPRHKITKRGQNVTFRCDPISEHNRLYWYRQTLGQGPEFLTYFQNEAQLEKSRLLSDRFSAERPKGSFSTLEIQRTEQGDSAMYLCASSLKGQQETQYFGPGTRLLVL.

The genes are TRBV2 and TRBJ2-5, with D possibly called TRBD1 or TRBD2 (5 bases each). The V gene's germline CDR1 is SNHLY and CDR2 FYNNEI. The CDR3 length is 18 residues. The V gene lost 6 bases and the J gene lost 5 bases, with 28 bases spanning the gap. CDR3: CASRASGSGPIGWETQYF. The CDR3 coding sequence is TGTGCCAGCAGGGCCTCAGGGAGCGGACCAATCGGGTGGGAGACCCAGTACTTC.

The CDR3 DNA follows: TGTGCCAGTAGTATAGATCCGACCCCGAGGGAAAGCGTGTATACCGGGGAGCTGTTTTTT. This sequence encodes CASSIDPTPRESVYTGELFF. V usage is TRBV19 and J usage is TRBJ2-2; D is possibly TRBD2 (5 bases). In germline, CDR1 is LNHDA, CDR2 SQIVND (reference sequence). The germline V and J ends were trimmed by 0 bases and 5 bases, with 25 bases remaining between them. This CDR3 has 20 amino acids.

This clonotype occurred a few times. The V call is TRBV6-2 or TRBV6-3, the J call TRBJ2-7; 12 bases align to TRBD1. Per germline, CDR1 MNHEY and CDR2 SVGEGT. The trim removed 6 bases at V and 4 bases at J, leaving 7 bases unmatched. This CDR3 is built from 15 residues. The CDR3 DNA is TGTGCCAGCAGAGCCGGGACAGGGGGCAGTTACGAGCAGTACTTC. Translating it yields CASRAGTGGSYEQYF.

This clonotype was counted only a few times. The V gene is TRBV7-8, the J gene TRBJ2-5, with D perhaps matching TRBD1 (5 bases). This CDR3 contains 17 residues. V was clipped by 5 bases and J by 1 base, with 20 bases between them. Germline CDR1 reads SGHVS; CDR2 reads FQNEAQ. In nucleotides, the CDR3 is TGTGCCAGCAGCCGACGTAGGACACAATTTGTCCAAGAGACCCAGTACTTC. As protein: CASSRRRTQFVQETQYF.

The rearrangement uses TRBV18 and TRBJ2-1, with 8 nucleotides matching TRBD1. V was pared by 5 bases and J by 3 bases, with 6 bases of the junction left unmatched. The CDR3 consists of 15 residues. The germline CDR1 and CDR2 sequences are KGHSH and LQKENI. The CDR3 nucleotides are TGTGCCAGCTCAAGGGGTGGACAGGGCTACAATGAGCAGTTCTTC. Translating it yields CASSRGGQGYNEQFF.

The chain employs TRBV2 and TRBJ2-7; 10 nucleotides agree with TRBD1. The V gene end was trimmed by 6 bases and the J gene end by 0 bases; junction bases not matched to a gene: 11. Germline CDR1 and CDR2: SNHLY and FYNNEI. This CDR3 is 17 amino acids long. The CDR3 nucleotides read TGTGCCAGCAGGGGGACAGGGGACCTCTTGAGCTCCTACGAGCAGTACGTC. Translation: CASRGTGDLLSSYEQYV.

This sequence joins TRBV5-1 and TRBJ1-1, with D possibly matching TRBD1 (5 bases). CDR3 length: 15 amino acids. The germline CDR1 and CDR2 sequences are SGHRS and YFSETQ. The V and J ends lost 4 bases and 4 bases respectively, with 17 bases between them. The CDR3 coding sequence is TGCGCCAGCAGCGTCGGGACTTTTGGGGTCACTGAAGCTTTCTTT. It yields the protein CASSVGTFGVTEAFF.

This clonotype came up a few times. This chain connects TRBV7-9 to TRBJ2-5; the match to TRBD1 covers 8 bases. This CDR3 has 15 amino acids. The V gene end was trimmed by 5 bases and the J gene end by 2 bases; junction bases not matched to a gene: 7. CDR1 is SEHNR and CDR2 is FQNEAQ in the germline V gene (reference sequence). The CDR3 sequence: CASSNGQGIQETQYF. DNA for the CDR3: TGTGCCAGCAGCAACGGACAGGGAATTCAAGAGACCCAGTACTTC.

This chain uses TRBV11-2 with TRBJ2-2; possibly TRBD1 or TRBD2 for D (7 bases each). The germline V gene encodes CDR1 SGHAT and CDR2 FQNNGV. This CDR3 has 15 amino acids. Trimming shortened V by 6 bases and J by 5 bases, and 16 bases separated the two germline ends. This CDR3 is CASRRRQGGTGELFF. The CDR3 DNA reads TGTGCCAGCAGACGGCGACAGGGAGGGACCGGGGAGCTGTTTTTT.

This chain joins TRBV18 and TRBJ2-7; 7 bases map to TRBD2. The CDR3 is 13 amino acids. With 6 bases clipped from V and 2 bases from J, the junction kept 4 bases outside the gene matches. Germline V lookup: CDR1 KGHSH, CDR2 LQKENI. This CDR3 reads CASSQGGAYEQYV. CDR3 in DNA: TGTGCCAGCTCCCAGGGAGGGGCCTACGAGCAGTACGTC.

This clonotype turned up a few times. The chain couples TRBV10-3 to TRBJ1-2; tentative D call: TRBD1 (5 bases). This CDR3 is built from 13 residues. V lost 6 bases, J lost 2 bases, and 10 bases lay in between. Germline lookup yields CDR1 ENHRY and CDR2 SYGVKD. The CDR3 reads CAIRISGNYGYTF. The CDR3 DNA reads TGTGCCATCAGAATATCAGGGAACTATGGCTACACCTTC.

The genes are TRBV5-1 and TRBJ2-1, with a weak D call TRBD2 (6 bases). Trimming cost V 5 bases and J 4 bases, with 19 bases left between them. Germline V lookup: CDR1 SGHRS, CDR2 YFSETQ. The CDR3 sequence is 16 residues long. In DNA, the CDR3 is TGCGCCAGCAGGCAACTAAGGGACTGGACGTACAATGAGCAGTTCTTC. Its protein is CASRQLRDWTYNEQFF.

This clonotype has only a few counts. The V and J genes are TRBV29-1 and TRBJ2-3; D ambiguous. The CDR3 loop spans 13 amino acids. The V gene's germline CDR1 is SQVTM and CDR2 ANQGSEA. The V end was cut by 1 base, the J end by 2 bases, with 7 bases between. CDR3 DNA sequence: TGCAGCGTTGAAGGTTCCTACACAGATACGCAGTATTTT. It codes for CSVEGSYTDTQYF.

This clonotype showed up just a few times. The chain carries TRBV29-1 and TRBJ2-1, with 7 bases aligning to TRBD1. This CDR3 spans 16 amino acids. Trimming cost V 0 bases and J 2 bases; bases outside gene matches: 7. Germline V CDR1 and CDR2: SQVTM, ANQGSEA. CDR3 region: CSVEDPKTGTYNEQFF. The CDR3, as DNA: TGCAGCGTTGAAGATCCCAAGACAGGGACCTACAATGAGCAGTTCTTC.

In this sample, this clonotype turned up a few times. V usage is TRBV27 and J usage is TRBJ2-5, with D perhaps TRBD2 (5 bases). The CDR3 length is 13 residues. V was shortened by 6 bases and J by 2 bases, with 10 bases between the two germline ends. CDR1 is MNHEY and CDR2 is SMNVEV in the germline V gene (reference sequence). CDR3 residues: CASRRSGQETQYF. In nucleotides, the CDR3 is TGTGCCAGCAGAAGGAGCGGTCAAGAGACCCAGTACTTC.

The CDR3 spells CASSSQGPYNEQFF. For the CDR3, the DNA is TGCGCCAGCAGCTCGCAGGGACCATACAATGAGCAGTTCTTC. The chain employs TRBV5-1 and TRBJ2-1; D assignment may be TRBD1 or TRBD2 (5 bases each). The CDR3 contains 14 residues. Trimming removed 3 bases at V and 4 bases at J, with 11 bases between. Germline CDR1 is SGHRS and CDR2 is YFSETQ.

This clonotype was detected only a few times. The chain is built from TRBV7-8 and TRBJ1-4; D remains ambiguous. V lost 3 bases and J lost 12, with 11 bases in between. This CDR3 contains 12 residues. From germline, CDR1 is SGHVS and CDR2 FQNEAQ. The CDR3 loop is CASSFQTEELFF. The CDR3 DNA is TGTGCCAGCAGCTTCCAAACAGAGGAACTGTTTTTT.

This clonotype has only a few counts. The chain couples TRBV20-1 to TRBJ2-7; 8 positions match TRBD1. The germline gives CDR1 DFQATT, CDR2 SNEGSKA (reference sequence). The CDR3 has 15 residues. The V and J ends lost 3 bases and 0 bases, in that order; junction bases with no gene match: 7. CDR3 sequence reads: CSASLTGEVSYEQYF. DNA of the CDR3: TGCAGTGCTAGCCTGACAGGGGAAGTCTCCTACGAGCAGTACTTC.

This rearrangement joins TRBV4-1 to TRBJ2-7; D is undetermined. V was shortened by 1 base and J by 1 base, with 8 bases between the two germline ends. The CDR3 spans 14 residues. CDR1 MGHRA and CDR2 YSYEKL come from the germline V gene. CDR3 loop: CASSQAVGSYEQYF. The CDR3 DNA is TGCGCCAGCAGCCAAGCGGTTGGTTCCTACGAGCAGTACTTC.

The chain couples TRBV9 to TRBJ2-5; 9 bases match TRBD2. The germline gives CDR1 SGDLS, CDR2 YYNGEE. The CDR3 contains 19 residues. Losses at the gene ends were 0 bases for V and 5 bases for J; bases not matched to a gene: 17. The CDR3 nucleotides read TGTGCCAGCAGCGTAGGTGTGTTGGCGGGAGGGGATTCTGAGGAGACCCAGTACTTC. It specifies CASSVGVLAGGDSEETQYF.

This clonotype was counted ten times or more. The CDR3 here is CASRWDILAGGPYNEQFF. In nucleotides, the CDR3 is TGTGCCAGCAGATGGGATATTCTAGCGGGAGGGCCCTACAATGAGCAGTTCTTC. The chain has TRBV2 and TRBJ2-1, with 12 bases matching TRBD2. The germline V gene encodes CDR1 SNHLY and CDR2 FYNNEI. This CDR3 spans 18 amino acids. J gave up 2 bases and V 6 bases, and 11 bases lay outside the gene matches.